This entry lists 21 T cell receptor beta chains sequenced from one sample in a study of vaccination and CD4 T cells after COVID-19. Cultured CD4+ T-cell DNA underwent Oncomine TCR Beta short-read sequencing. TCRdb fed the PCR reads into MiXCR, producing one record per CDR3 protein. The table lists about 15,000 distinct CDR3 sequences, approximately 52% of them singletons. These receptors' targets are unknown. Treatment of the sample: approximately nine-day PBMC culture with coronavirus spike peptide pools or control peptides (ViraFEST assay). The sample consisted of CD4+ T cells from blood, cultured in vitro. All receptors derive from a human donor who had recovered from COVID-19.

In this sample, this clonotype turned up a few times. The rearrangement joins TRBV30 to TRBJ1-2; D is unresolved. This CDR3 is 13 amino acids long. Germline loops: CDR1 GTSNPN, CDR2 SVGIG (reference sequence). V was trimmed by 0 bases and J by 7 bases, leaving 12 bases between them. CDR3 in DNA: TGTGCCTGGAGTGTACAAGGTGCTCCTGGCTACACCTTC. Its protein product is CAWSVQGAPGYTF.

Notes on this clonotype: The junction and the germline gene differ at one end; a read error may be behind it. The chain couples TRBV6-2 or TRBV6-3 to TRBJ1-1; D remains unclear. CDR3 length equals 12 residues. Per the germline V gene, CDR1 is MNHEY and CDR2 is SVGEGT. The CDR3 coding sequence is TGTGCCAGCAGTCCTCCGGGCACTAAAGCTTTCTTT. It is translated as CASSPPGTKAFF.

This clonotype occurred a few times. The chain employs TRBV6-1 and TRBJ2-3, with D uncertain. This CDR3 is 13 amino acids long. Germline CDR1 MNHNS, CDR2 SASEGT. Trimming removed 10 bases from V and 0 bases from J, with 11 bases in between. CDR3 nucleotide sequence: TGTGCCACAAATCAGGCTAGCACAGATACGCAGTATTTT. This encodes CATNQASTDTQYF.

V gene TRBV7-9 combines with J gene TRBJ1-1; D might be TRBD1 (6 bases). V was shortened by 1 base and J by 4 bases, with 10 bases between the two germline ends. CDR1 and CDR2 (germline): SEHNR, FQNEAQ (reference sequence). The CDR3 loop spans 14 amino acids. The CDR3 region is CASSLDSTGTEAFF. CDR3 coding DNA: TGTGCCAGCAGCTTAGACTCGACAGGCACTGAAGCTTTCTTT.

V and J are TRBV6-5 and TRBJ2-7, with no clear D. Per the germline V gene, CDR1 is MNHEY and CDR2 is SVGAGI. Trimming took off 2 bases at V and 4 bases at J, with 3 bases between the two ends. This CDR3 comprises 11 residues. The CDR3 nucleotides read TGTGCCAGCAGTTACGAGTACGAGCAGTACTTC. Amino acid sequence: CASSYEYEQYF.

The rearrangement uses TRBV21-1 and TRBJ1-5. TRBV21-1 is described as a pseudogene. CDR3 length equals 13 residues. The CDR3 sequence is CASTSKWQQPQHF. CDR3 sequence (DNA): TGTGCCAGCACCTCAAAGTGGCAGCAGCCCCAGCATTTT.

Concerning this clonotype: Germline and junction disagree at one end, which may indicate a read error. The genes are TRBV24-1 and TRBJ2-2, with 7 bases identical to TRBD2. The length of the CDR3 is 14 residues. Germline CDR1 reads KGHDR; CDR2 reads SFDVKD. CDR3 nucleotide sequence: TGTACCACCAGTGAGGCGGGGGTCACCGGGGAGCTGTTTTTT. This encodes CTTSEAGVTGELFF.

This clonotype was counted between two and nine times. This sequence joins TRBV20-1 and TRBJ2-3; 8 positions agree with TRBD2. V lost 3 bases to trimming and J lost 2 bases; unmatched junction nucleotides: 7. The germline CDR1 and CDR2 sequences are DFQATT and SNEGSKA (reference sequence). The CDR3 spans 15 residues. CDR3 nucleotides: TGCAGTGCTAGTGGGAGCGGGGGACCCACAGATACGCAGTATTTT. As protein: CSASGSGGPTDTQYF.

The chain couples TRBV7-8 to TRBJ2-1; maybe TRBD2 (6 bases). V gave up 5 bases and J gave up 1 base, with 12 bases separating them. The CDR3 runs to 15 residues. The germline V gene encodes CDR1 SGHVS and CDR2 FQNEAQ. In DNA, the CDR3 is TGTGCCAGCAGCCTGACTAGAGAGTCCTACAATGAGCAGTTCTTC. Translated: CASSLTRESYNEQFF.

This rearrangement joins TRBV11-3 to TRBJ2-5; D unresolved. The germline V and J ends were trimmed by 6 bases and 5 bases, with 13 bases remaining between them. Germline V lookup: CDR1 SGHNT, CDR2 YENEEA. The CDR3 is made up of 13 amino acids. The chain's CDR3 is CASSSLSLETQYF. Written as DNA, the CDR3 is TGTGCCAGCAGTTCCCTTTCGTTGGAGACCCAGTACTTC.

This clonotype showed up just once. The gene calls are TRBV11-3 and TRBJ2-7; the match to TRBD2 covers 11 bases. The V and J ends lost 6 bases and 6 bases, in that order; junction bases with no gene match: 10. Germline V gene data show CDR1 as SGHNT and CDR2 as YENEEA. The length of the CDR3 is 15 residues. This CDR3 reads CASRQNSGGAFEQYF. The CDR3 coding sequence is TGTGCCAGCAGGCAAAATAGCGGGGGGGCTTTCGAGCAGTACTTC.

The CDR3 bases are TGTGCCAGCAGCTTAGGAGGATGGGATTCACCCCTCCACTTT. Its translation is CASSLGGWDSPLHF. This sequence joins TRBV7-9 and TRBJ1-6; D is ambiguous. The germline V and J ends were trimmed by 1 base and 8 bases, with 9 bases remaining between them. This CDR3 has 14 residues. Germline V gene data show CDR1 as SEHNR and CDR2 as FQNEAQ (reference sequence).

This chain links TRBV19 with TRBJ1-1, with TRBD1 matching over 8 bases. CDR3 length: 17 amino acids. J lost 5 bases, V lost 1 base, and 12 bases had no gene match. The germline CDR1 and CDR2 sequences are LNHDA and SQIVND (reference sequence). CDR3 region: CASSIAMGGQGKTEAFF. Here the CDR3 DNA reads TGTGCCAGTAGTATAGCAATGGGAGGACAGGGTAAGACTGAAGCTTTCTTT.

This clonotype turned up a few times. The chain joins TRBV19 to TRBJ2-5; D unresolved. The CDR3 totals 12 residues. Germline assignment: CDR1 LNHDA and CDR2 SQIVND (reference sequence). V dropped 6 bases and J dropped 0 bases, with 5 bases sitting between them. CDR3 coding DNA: TGTGCCAGTAGCAACTACCAAGAGACCCAGTACTTC. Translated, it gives CASSNYQETQYF.

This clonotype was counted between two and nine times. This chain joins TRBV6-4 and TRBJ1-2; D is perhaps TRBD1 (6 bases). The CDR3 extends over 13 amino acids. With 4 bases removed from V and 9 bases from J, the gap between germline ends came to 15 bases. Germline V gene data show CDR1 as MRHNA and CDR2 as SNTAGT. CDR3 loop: CASSATGRDRYTF. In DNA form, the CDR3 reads TGTGCCAGCAGTGCGACAGGCAGAGATCGCTACACCTTC.

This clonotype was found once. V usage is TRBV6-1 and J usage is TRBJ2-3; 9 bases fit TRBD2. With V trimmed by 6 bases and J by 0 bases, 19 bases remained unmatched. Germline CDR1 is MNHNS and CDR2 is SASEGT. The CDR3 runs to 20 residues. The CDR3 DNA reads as TGTGCCAGCAGACCGACTTCGCGGGAGGGCGGAACTACTAGCACAGATACGCAGTATTTT. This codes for CASRPTSREGGTTSTDTQYF.

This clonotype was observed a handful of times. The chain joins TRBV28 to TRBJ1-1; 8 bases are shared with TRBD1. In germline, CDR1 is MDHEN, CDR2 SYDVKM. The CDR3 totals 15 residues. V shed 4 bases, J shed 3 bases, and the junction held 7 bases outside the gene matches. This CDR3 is CASSSGQGRDTEAFF. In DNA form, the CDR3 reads TGTGCCAGCAGTTCCGGACAGGGCAGGGACACTGAAGCTTTCTTT.

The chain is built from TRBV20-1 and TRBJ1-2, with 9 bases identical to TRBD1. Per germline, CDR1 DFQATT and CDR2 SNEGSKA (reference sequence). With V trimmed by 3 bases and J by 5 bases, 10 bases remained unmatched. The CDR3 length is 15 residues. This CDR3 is CSASSTRDREYGYTF. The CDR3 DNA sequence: TGCAGTGCTAGTTCTACCCGGGACAGGGAGTATGGCTACACCTTC.

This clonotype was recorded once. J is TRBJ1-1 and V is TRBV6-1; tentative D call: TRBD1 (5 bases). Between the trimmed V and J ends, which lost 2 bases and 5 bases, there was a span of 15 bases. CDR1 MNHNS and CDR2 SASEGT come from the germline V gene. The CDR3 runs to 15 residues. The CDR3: CASSEQGGLGTEAFF. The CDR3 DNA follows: TGTGCCAGCAGTGAACAGGGAGGATTGGGGACTGAAGCTTTCTTT.

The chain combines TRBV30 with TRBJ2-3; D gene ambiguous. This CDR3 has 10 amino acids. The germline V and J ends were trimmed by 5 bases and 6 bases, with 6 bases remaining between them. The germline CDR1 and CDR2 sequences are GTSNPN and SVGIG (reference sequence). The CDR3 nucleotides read TGTGCCTGGGGCTGGGATACGCAGTATTTT. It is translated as CAWGWDTQYF.

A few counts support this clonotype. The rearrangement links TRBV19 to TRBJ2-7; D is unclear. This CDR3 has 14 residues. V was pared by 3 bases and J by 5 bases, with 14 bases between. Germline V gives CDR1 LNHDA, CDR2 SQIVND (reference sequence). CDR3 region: CASSMAGPPNEQYF. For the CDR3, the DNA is TGTGCCAGTAGTATGGCCGGACCCCCGAACGAGCAGTACTTC.